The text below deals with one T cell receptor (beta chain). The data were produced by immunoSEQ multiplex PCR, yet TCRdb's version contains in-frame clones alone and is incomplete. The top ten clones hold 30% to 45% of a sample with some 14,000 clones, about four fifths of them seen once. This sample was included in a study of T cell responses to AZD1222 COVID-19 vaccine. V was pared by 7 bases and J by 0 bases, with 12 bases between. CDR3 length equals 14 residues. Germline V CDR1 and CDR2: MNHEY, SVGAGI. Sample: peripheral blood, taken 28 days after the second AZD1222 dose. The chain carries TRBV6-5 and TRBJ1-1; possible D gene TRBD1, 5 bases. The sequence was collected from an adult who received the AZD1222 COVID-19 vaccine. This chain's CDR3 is CASNVGVMNTEAFF. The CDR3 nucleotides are TGTGCCAGCAACGTAGGGGTCATGAACACTGAAGCTTTCTTT.